Listed below are T cell receptor beta chains from one sample, sequenced in a study of blood T cell repertoires in COVID-19. Produced via immunoSEQ multiplex PCR; TCRdb's table is partial and in-frame only. Here the sample spans about 89,000 clones, about 83% being singletons. Sequenced material: peripheral blood. The receptors derive from a human donor in a cohort sampled during active COVID-19. Both conserved end residues are part of each CDR3. The D gene is left open where the match is weak. Expanded clones get a size class; other rows say once, few or many, or leave the size out.

abundance	v_gene	j_gene	d_gene	CDR3nt	CDR3aa
-	TRBV6-2/TRBV6-3	TRBJ2-1	-	TGTGCCAGCAGTTACTCGACGCTAGTGCGGGAGCAGTTCTTC	CASSYSTLVREQFF
-	TRBV29-1	TRBJ2-5	-	TGCAGCGTTGAGAGGGCGGCAGAGACCCAGTACTTC	CSVERAAETQYF
-	TRBV24-1	TRBJ2-7	TRBD2	TGTGCCACCCAATGGACTAGAGGGAGCGAGCAGTACTTC	CATQWTRGSEQYF
-	TRBV28	TRBJ1-5	TRBD1	TGTGCCAGCAGATCGACAGGGGATAGCAATCAGCCCCAGCATTTT	CASRSTGDSNQPQHF
-	TRBV25-1	TRBJ1-2	TRBD1	TGTGCCAGCAGCCCCCAAGGTCCGGGACAGGGCAACTATGGCTACACCTTC	CASSPQGPGQGNYGYTF
-	TRBV4-1	TRBJ1-4	-	TGCGCCAGCAGCGCCGGTGATGCGGGGAAGCTGTTTTTT	CASSAGDAGKLFF
-	TRBV19	TRBJ2-6	-	TGTGCCAGTATTTACCGGGAGAGGGGTTCCAACGTCCTGACTTTC	CASIYRERGSNVLTF
-	TRBV19	TRBJ1-1	TRBD1	TGTGCCAGTAGTCGCCGGGGACAGCACACTGAAGCTTTCTTT	CASSRRGQHTEAFF
-	TRBV28	TRBJ1-3	TRBD1	TGTGCCAGCAGGGACAGGGCTAACACCATATATTTT	CASRDRANTIYF
-	TRBV7-8	TRBJ1-2	-	TGTGCCAGCAGCTTAACGTTACGGAACTATGGCTACACCTTC	CASSLTLRNYGYTF
once	TRBV28	TRBJ2-7	-	TGTGCCAGCAGTTTGATAGGGGCCTACGAGCAGTACTTC	CASSLIGAYEQYF
few	TRBV6-2/TRBV6-3	TRBJ2-5	TRBD2	TGTGCCAGCAGTAGGGGACTAGGGGAGACCCAGTACTTC	CASSRGLGETQYF
-	TRBV28	TRBJ2-7	TRBD1	TGTGCCAGCAGTTTGTGGGACAGGGTTGAGGAGCAGTACTTC	CASSLWDRVEEQYF
-	TRBV7-8	TRBJ2-1	-	TGTGCCAGCAGCCTATCTTTTGTCGTTTCCAATGAGCAGTTCTTC	CASSLSFVVSNEQFF
-	TRBV5-8	TRBJ2-7	TRBD1	TGTGCCAGCAGCTTGGGGGACAGATACGAGCAGTACTTC	CASSLGDRYEQYF
-	TRBV7-2	TRBJ2-3	-	TGTGCCAGCAGCCCCCTTGGTGTTGGCATCACAGATACGCAGTATTTT	CASSPLGVGITDTQYF
-	TRBV5-1	TRBJ2-1	-	TGCGCCAGCAGCTTGTCCGCTAGCGCCTACAATGAGCAGTTCTTC	CASSLSASAYNEQFF
-	TRBV7-2	TRBJ1-1	-	TGTGCCAGCAGCTATCAAGGGGGGGGAACTGAAGCTTTCTTT	CASSYQGGGTEAFF
-	TRBV10-3	TRBJ2-7	TRBD1	TGTGCCATCAGGAGGACAGGGGGCTCCTACGAGCAGTACTTC	CAIRRTGGSYEQYF
few	TRBV9	TRBJ1-2	-	TGTGCCAGCAGCGTAGATATGAGGGGCTACACCTTC	CASSVDMRGYTF
few	TRBV4-1	TRBJ1-2	-	TGCGCCAGCAGCCGATTACACCGGGAGAGTGGTGGCTACACCTTC	CASSRLHRESGGYTF
-	TRBV9	TRBJ2-1	TRBD1	TGTGCCAGCAGCGCCGGCCGGGTCACAGGGGGGAATGAGCAGTTCTTC	CASSAGRVTGGNEQFF
once	TRBV5-5	TRBJ2-7	-	TGTGCCAGCAGCTTCACAGTACCTTCCTACGAGCAGTACTTC	CASSFTVPSYEQYF
-	TRBV2	TRBJ1-1	-	TGTGCCAGCATGATCAGGGATAACACTGAAGCTTTCTTT	CASMIRDNTEAFF
-	TRBV7-9	TRBJ2-7	-	TGTGCCAGCAGCACACAGGGTAAGCCCTACGAGCAGTACTTC	CASSTQGKPYEQYF
-	TRBV9	TRBJ1-1	TRBD1	TGTGCCAGCAGCCGGACAGGGGGCAGGACTGAAGCTTTCTTT	CASSRTGGRTEAFF
-	TRBV4-3	TRBJ2-5	-	TGCGCCAGCAGCCATGAGTCTGCTGGGAGCCAAGAGACCCAGTACTTC	CASSHESAGSQETQYF
few	TRBV2	TRBJ2-2	TRBD1	TGTGCCAGCAGGGGGACAGGGAGTACCGGGGAGCTGTTTTTT	CASRGTGSTGELFF
-	TRBV7-8	TRBJ1-2	TRBD1	TGTGCCAGCAGCTTACTCCAGGGGGATTATGGCTACACCTTC	CASSLLQGDYGYTF
-	TRBV9	TRBJ2-7	TRBD2	TGTGCCAGCAGCTCGACTAGCGGGAGCGCCTACGAGCAGTACTTC	CASSSTSGSAYEQYF
many	TRBV7-7	TRBJ2-2	TRBD2	TGTGCTAGCAGCCCGAGCGGGGCGAACACCGGGGAGCTGTTTTTT	CASSPSGANTGELFF
-	TRBV9	TRBJ2-5	-	TGTGCCAGCAGCGCGGGACACCGCCAAGAGACCCAGTACTTC	CASSAGHRQETQYF
-	TRBV4-1	TRBJ2-7	-	TGCGCCAGCAGCCAATATGTCCTCGTTACCTACGAGCAGTACTTC	CASSQYVLVTYEQYF
-	TRBV27	TRBJ2-3	TRBD2	TGTGCCAGCTGGGAGCTAGCGGGAGCAGATACGCAGTATTTT	CASWELAGADTQYF
-	TRBV13	TRBJ2-7	TRBD1	TGTGCCAGCAGCTTAAGAGGGACAGGCACCTACGAGCAGTACTTC	CASSLRGTGTYEQYF
-	TRBV24-1	TRBJ2-1	TRBD1	TGTGCCACCAGTGATTTGAGGGACAGGGCTGCCAATGAGCAGTTCTTC	CATSDLRDRAANEQFF
-	TRBV3-1/TRBV3-2	TRBJ2-5	TRBD2	TGTGCCAGCAGCCAAGTCGGAGGGAGGGACCAAGAGACCCAGTACTTC	CASSQVGGRDQETQYF
few	TRBV9	TRBJ1-3	-	TGTGCCAGCAGCGCCCTTCGACAGAGCTCTGGAAACACCATATATTTT	CASSALRQSSGNTIYF
once	TRBV12-3/TRBV12-4	TRBJ1-2	-	TGTGCCAGCAGTTCCGGGGAGTATGGCTACACCTTC	CASSSGEYGYTF
-	TRBV6-2/TRBV6-3	TRBJ2-3	-	TGTGCCAGCAGTTCAAAAAGGTGGGAAGGGAGAGATACGCAGTATTTT	CASSSKRWEGRDTQYF
-	TRBV12-3/TRBV12-4	TRBJ1-2	-	TGTGCCAGCACCAAGTTCGGGAGGGATGGCTACACCTTC	CASTKFGRDGYTF
-	TRBV6-4	TRBJ2-1	TRBD1	TGTGCCAGCCCGGGGACAGGGGCCCTCAATGAGCAGTTCTTC	CASPGTGALNEQFF